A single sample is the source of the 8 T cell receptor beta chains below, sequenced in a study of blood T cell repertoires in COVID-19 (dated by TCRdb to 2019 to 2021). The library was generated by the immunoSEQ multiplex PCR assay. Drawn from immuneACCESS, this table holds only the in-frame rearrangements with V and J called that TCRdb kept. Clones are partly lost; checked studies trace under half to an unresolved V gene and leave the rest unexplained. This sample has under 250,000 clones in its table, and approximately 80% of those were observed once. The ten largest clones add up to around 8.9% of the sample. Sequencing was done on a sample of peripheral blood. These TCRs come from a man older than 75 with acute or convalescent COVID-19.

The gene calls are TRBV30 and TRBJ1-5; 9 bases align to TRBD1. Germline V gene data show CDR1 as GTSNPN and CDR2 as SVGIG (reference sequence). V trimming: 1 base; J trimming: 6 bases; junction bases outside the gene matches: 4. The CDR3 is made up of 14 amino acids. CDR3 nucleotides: TGTGCCTGGAGTGAAGGGACAGGGAGTCAGCCCCAGCATTTT. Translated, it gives CAWSEGTGSQPQHF.

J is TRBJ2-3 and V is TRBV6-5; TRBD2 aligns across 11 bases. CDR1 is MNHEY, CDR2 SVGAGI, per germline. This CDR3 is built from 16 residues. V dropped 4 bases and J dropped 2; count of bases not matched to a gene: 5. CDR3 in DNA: TGTGCCAGCAGTTTCCGACTAGCGGGAACCACAGATACGCAGTATTTT. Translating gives CASSFRLAGTTDTQYF.

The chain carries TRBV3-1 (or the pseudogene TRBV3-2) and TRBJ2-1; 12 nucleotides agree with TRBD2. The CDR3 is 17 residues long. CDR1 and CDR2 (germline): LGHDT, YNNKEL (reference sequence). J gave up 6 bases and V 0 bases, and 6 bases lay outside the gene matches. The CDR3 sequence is CASSQERSSGRANEQFF. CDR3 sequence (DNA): TGTGCCAGCAGCCAAGAAAGGTCTAGCGGGAGGGCCAATGAGCAGTTCTTC.

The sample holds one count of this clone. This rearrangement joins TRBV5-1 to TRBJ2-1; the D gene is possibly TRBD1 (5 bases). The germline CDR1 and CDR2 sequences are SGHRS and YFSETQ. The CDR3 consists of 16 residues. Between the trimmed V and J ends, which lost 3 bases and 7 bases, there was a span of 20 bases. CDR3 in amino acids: CASSWAVGPSTNEQFF. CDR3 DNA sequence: TGCGCCAGCAGCTGGGCGGTGGGGCCATCAACAAATGAGCAGTTCTTC.

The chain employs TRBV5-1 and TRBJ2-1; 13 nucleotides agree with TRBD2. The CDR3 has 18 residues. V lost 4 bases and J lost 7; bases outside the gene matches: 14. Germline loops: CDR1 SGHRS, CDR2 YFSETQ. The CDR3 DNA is TGCGCCAGCAGCCACCAACCCTCGACTAGCGGGAGGAGGAATGAGCAGTTCTTC. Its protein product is CASSHQPSTSGRRNEQFF.

The CDR3 here is CASRGYAGQGFNEQFF. Written as DNA, the CDR3 is TGTGCCAGCAGAGGGTACGCGGGACAGGGGTTCAATGAGCAGTTCTTC. The rearrangement joins TRBV7-8 to TRBJ2-1; 10 nucleotides line up with TRBD1. Trimming removed 6 bases from V and 6 bases from J; junction bases left unmatched: 11. The CDR3 loop spans 16 amino acids. The germline gives CDR1 SGHVS, CDR2 FQNEAQ.

For the CDR3, the DNA is TGTGCCAGTAGTAATGGACAGGGATGGGATACGCAGTATTTT. Its translation: CASSNGQGWDTQYF. This rearrangement joins TRBV19 to TRBJ2-3; TRBD1 matches at 8 bases. The CDR3 loop spans 14 amino acids. Germline trimming cut 4 bases from V and 6 bases from J; bases unmatched to any gene: 6. CDR1 LNHDA and CDR2 SQIVND come from the germline V gene (reference sequence).

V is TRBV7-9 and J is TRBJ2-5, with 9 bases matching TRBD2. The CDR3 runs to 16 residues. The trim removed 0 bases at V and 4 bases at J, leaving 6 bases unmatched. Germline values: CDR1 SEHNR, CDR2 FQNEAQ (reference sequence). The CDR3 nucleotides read TGTGCCAGCAGCTTAGCGGTAGCGGGAGCGGGAGAGACCCAGTACTTC. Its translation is CASSLAVAGAGETQYF. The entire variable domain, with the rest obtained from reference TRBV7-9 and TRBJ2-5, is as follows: DTGVSQNPRHKITKRGQNVTFRCDPISEHNRLYWYRQTLGQGPEFLTYFQNEAQLEKSRLLSDRFSAERPKGSFSTLEIQRTEQGDSAMYLCASSLAVAGAGETQYFGPGTRLLVL.